This TCR beta chain was profiled in a study of blood T cell repertoires in COVID-19. Turning to the study itself: Samples representing acute and convalescent COVID-19 were sourced from the United States, Italy and Spain. Nucleic acid was either cDNA or gDNA, and it came from T cells, B-cell-depleted T cells, or PBMCs.

This CDR3 spans 16 amino acids. V trimming: 2 bases; J trimming: 4 bases; junction bases outside the gene matches: 5. Germline loops: CDR1 SGHTA, CDR2 FQGTGA. Original methodology: Reference gene primers were amplified, and this amplification served to estimate nucleated cell counts. Sequencing was performed with immunoSEQ multiplex PCR; in TCRdb, only in-frame clones are kept and a portion is missing. The V and J calls and clone size are taken from that table; D and trimming were inferred from the DNA. This repertoire shows about 97,000 clones, 87% found once; its top ten account for roughly 21%. Input material: peripheral blood. This sequence originates from a human donor in a cohort sampled during active COVID-19. V gene TRBV7-3 combines with J gene TRBJ2-7; 13 nucleotides line up with TRBD2. The CDR3 nucleotides are TGTGCCAGCAGCTTAGACGGGACTAGCGGGACTTACGAGCAGTACTTC. Residues: CASSLDGTSGTYEQYF.